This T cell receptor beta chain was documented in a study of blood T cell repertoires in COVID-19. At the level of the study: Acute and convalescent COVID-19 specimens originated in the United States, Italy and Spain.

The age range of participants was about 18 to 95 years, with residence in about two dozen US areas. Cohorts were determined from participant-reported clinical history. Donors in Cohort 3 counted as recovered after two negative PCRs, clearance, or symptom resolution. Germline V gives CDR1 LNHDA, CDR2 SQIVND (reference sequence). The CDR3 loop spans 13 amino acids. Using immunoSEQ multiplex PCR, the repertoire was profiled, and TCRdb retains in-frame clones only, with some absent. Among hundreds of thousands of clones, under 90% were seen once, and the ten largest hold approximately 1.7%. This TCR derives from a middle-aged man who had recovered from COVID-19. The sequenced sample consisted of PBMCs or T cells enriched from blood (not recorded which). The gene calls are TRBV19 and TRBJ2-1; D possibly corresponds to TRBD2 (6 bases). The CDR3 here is CGSGGSSYNEQFF. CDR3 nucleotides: TGTGGTAGCGGCGGAAGCTCCTACAATGAGCAGTTCTTC.